The next 32 T cell receptor beta chains were all read from a single sample in a study of Graves' ophthalmopathy and Graves' hyperthyroidism (dated by TCRdb to the late 2010s). The listed sequencing device is Illumina HiSeq 2000. For repertoire sequencing, TCR beta CDR3 regions were amplified from RNA transcripts. A first-round RT-PCR used HTBI primers with the Qiagen OneStep RT-PCR kit, followed by a second-round multiplex PCR, size selection and purification. TCRdb redid the processing of the public reads, applying fastp at Q25 and MiXCR, and retained in-frame beta chains. When rows share a CDR3 protein, they turn into one entry using the most common DNA and genes. A total of a few hundred thousand distinct CDR3 sequences appear in this sample, less than 45% of them only once. Clones ranked in the top ten supply about 4% of the sample. Source material: peripheral blood or thyroid tissue (not recorded which). These receptors originate from an adult man with Graves' hyperthyroidism.

This clonotype was seen many times. This sequence joins TRBV28 and TRBJ2-5, with 7 bases lining up with TRBD1. Per germline, CDR1 MDHEN and CDR2 SYDVKM. The junction had 10 bases not matched to a gene; V was cut back by 5 bases and J by 1 base. The CDR3 spans 16 residues. The CDR3 sequence is CASSITTGTTQETQYF. DNA for the CDR3: TGTGCCAGCAGTATTACGACAGGGACAACCCAAGAGACCCAGTACTTC.

On this clonotype: This sequence may be a read error, since a much larger clone differs from it by one base. V gene TRBV15 combines with J gene TRBJ1-2; a possible D gene is TRBD1 (6 bases). V was cut by 1 base and J by 5 bases, with 17 bases left in between. CDR1 is LNHNV, CDR2 YYDKDF, per germline (reference sequence). The CDR3 extends over 16 amino acids. CDR3 loop: CATSRGGTWGAYGYTF. The CDR3 DNA follows: TGTGCCACCAGCAGAGGGGGGACATGGGGCGCGTATGGCTACACCTTC.

On this clonotype itself: The junction shows a germline mismatch at one end, possibly a read error. The chain carries TRBV29-1 and TRBJ2-7; TRBD1 is a possible D gene (5 bases). Germline CDR1 reads SQVTM; CDR2 reads ANQGSEA. The CDR3 loop spans 16 amino acids. For the CDR3, the DNA is TGCAGCGTTGATCCGGATTACAGGAGCTTCTCCTACAAGCAGTACTTC. Encoded protein: CSVDPDYRSFSYKQYF.

This clonotype has only a few counts. The chain recombines TRBV28 with TRBJ1-1; D might be TRBD1 (6 bases). V was clipped by 6 bases and J by 4 bases, with 15 bases between them. CDR3 length: 14 amino acids. The V gene's germline CDR1 is MDHEN and CDR2 SYDVKM. The CDR3 DNA follows: TGTGCCAGCAGCGTCCGAGGACAGCTCACTGAAGCTTTCTTT. It is translated as CASSVRGQLTEAFF.

The V and J genes are TRBV7-9 and TRBJ1-5; D may be TRBD1 (5 bases). The germline CDR1 and CDR2 sequences are SEHNR and FQNEAQ (reference sequence). V was shortened by 0 bases and J by 4 bases, with 19 bases between the two germline ends. CDR3 size: 18 residues. The CDR3: CASSLARRMQGENQPQHF. As DNA, the CDR3 is TGTGCCAGCAGCTTAGCGCGTCGGATGCAGGGAGAAAATCAGCCCCAGCATTTT.

The sample holds a few counts of this clonotype. The V call is TRBV14, the J call TRBJ1-2; 12 bases map to TRBD1. CDR1 SGHDN and CDR2 FVKESK come from the germline V gene. The CDR3 has 16 amino acids. V was pared by 1 base and J by 8 bases, with 8 bases of the junction left unmatched. The CDR3 reads CASSQGPGQGARGYTF. The CDR3 DNA sequence: TGTGCCAGCAGCCAAGGCCCGGGACAGGGGGCAAGAGGCTACACCTTC.

This clonotype was observed a few times. The chain employs TRBV19 and TRBJ1-5; possibly TRBD1 for D (5 bases). Germline assignment: CDR1 LNHDA and CDR2 SQIVND (reference sequence). The CDR3 runs to 13 residues. The V gene lost 4 bases and the J gene lost 6 bases, with 10 bases spanning the gap. CDR3 DNA: TGTGCCAGTAGTAACACTGGGGGTCAGCCCCAGCATTTT. This sequence encodes CASSNTGGQPQHF.

J is TRBJ1-2 and V is TRBV25-1, with D maybe TRBD1 (6 bases). CDR1 and CDR2 (germline): MGHDK, SYGVNS. V dropped 4 bases and J dropped 4 bases, with 16 bases sitting between them. CDR3 length: 15 residues. The CDR3 coding sequence is TGTGCCAGCAGTGTATCCCGGGACATACGCTATGGCTACACCTTC. Translated: CASSVSRDIRYGYTF.

Worth noting for this clonotype: An end of the junction differs from the germline gene, which may be a read error. The chain carries TRBV20-1 and TRBJ2-2, with 8 bases that match TRBD2. Germline values: CDR1 DFQATT, CDR2 SNEGSKA (reference sequence). This CDR3 is 12 amino acids long. CDR3 nucleotide sequence: TGCAGCACCCTCCGGGGGGGCAATGAGCAGTTTTTT. Its protein is CSTLRGGNEQFF.

The rearrangement uses TRBV7-2 and TRBJ2-2, with 9 nucleotides matching TRBD1. The CDR3 has 16 amino acids. The V segment lost 5 bases and the J segment 6 bases; nucleotides outside the gene matches: 10. Per germline, CDR1 SGHTA and CDR2 FQGNSA. The CDR3 region is CASSISGTGFPGELFF. The CDR3 nucleotides are TGTGCCAGCAGCATATCCGGGACAGGGTTCCCCGGGGAGCTGTTTTTT.

This clonotype was seen a handful of times. The rearrangement joins TRBV19 to TRBJ2-7, with TRBD2 matching 7 bases. CDR1 and CDR2 (germline): LNHDA, SQIVND (reference sequence). The CDR3 runs to 14 residues. V lost 7 bases to trimming and J lost 0 bases; unmatched junction nucleotides: 6. CDR3 bases: TGTGCCAGTAAGTTCGGGACTAACTCCTACGAGCAGTACTTC. Translation: CASKFGTNSYEQYF.

Only a few counts were recorded for this clonotype. The chain carries TRBV6-1 and TRBJ2-7, with 10 bases identical to TRBD1. This CDR3 has 14 residues. CDR1 and CDR2 from the germline V gene are MNHNS and SASEGT. The junction had 9 bases not matched to a gene; V was cut back by 8 bases and J by 5 bases. The CDR3 is CASRTGQGSDEQYF. The CDR3 DNA reads as TGTGCCAGCCGGACGGGACAGGGGTCCGACGAGCAGTACTTC.

The V call is TRBV25-1, the J call TRBJ2-5; either TRBD1 or TRBD2 may fit D (6 bases each). Germline CDR1 reads MGHDK; CDR2 reads SYGVNS. V lost 5 bases, J lost 2 bases, and 18 bases lay in between. The CDR3 is made up of 16 amino acids. The CDR3 nucleotides read TGTGCCAGCAGTTCCGCCGTGAGGGGGGAGCAAGAGACCCAGTACTTC. This gives the protein CASSSAVRGEQETQYF.

There are many counts of this clonotype. The V call is TRBV6-4, the J call TRBJ2-3; the D is unclear. Germline CDR1 MRHNA, CDR2 SNTAGT. Between the trimmed V and J ends, which lost 2 bases and 4 bases, there was a span of 7 bases. The CDR3 contains 13 residues. The CDR3 nucleotides are TGTGCCAGCAGTGACACCCGGGCAGATACGCAGTATTTT. Translating it yields CASSDTRADTQYF.

This clonotype was counted at least ten times. The chain couples TRBV4-1 to TRBJ1-2; D is unclear. Trimming took 0 bases from V and 6 from J, leaving 14 bases between them. This CDR3 contains 15 residues. Per germline, CDR1 MGHRA and CDR2 YSYEKL. CDR3 residues: CASSQDSPVEDGYTF. CDR3 nucleotide sequence: TGCGCCAGCAGCCAAGATAGTCCGGTGGAGGATGGCTACACCTTC.

This clonotype has a count of ten or more. The chain couples TRBV29-1 to TRBJ2-1, with 9 bases fitting TRBD2. V dropped 6 bases and J dropped 9; count of bases not matched to a gene: 9. Germline V lookup: CDR1 SQVTM, CDR2 ANQGSEA. CDR3 length: 13 residues. The CDR3, as DNA: TGCAGCGTCGCGTTAGCGGGGGCCGGTGAGCAGTTCTTC. This sequence encodes CSVALAGAGEQFF.

This clonotype has only a few counts. V usage is TRBV6-5 and J usage is TRBJ1-5; 8 bases map to TRBD1. This CDR3 contains 13 residues. Germline lookup yields CDR1 MNHEY and CDR2 SVGAGI. V was pared by 5 bases and J by 7 bases, with 4 bases of the junction left unmatched. This chain's CDR3 is CASSPWTGQPQHF. The DNA for the CDR3 is TGTGCCAGCAGTCCCTGGACAGGGCAGCCCCAGCATTTT.

The chain uses TRBV10-3 and TRBJ2-3, with D possibly being TRBD1 (6 bases). Germline CDR1 is ENHRY and CDR2 is SYGVKD. Trimming pared 9 bases from V and 4 bases from J, leaving 17 bases between. The CDR3 runs 14 residues. The CDR3 nucleotides read TGTGCCATAGGCGGACAGCCTAGGGCAGATACGCAGTATTTT. Protein sequence: CAIGGQPRADTQYF.

For this clonotype: This sequence may be a read error, since a much larger clone differs from it by one base. The J gene is TRBJ1-2, the V gene TRBV5-1; D is unresolved. This CDR3 has 14 amino acids. The germline CDR1 and CDR2 sequences are SGHRS and YFSETQ. Trimming took off 2 bases at V and 7 bases at J, with 15 bases between the two ends. The CDR3 here is CASSFGPGSGGYTF. For the CDR3, the DNA is TGCGCCAGCAGCTTTGGACCGGGGAGCGGTGGCTACACCTTC.

This clonotype came up many times. The gene calls are TRBV6-2 or TRBV6-3 and TRBJ1-4, with D tentatively TRBD1 (6 bases). Deletions cut 7 bases from V and 8 bases from J, with 11 bases between. Germline loops: CDR1 MNHEY, CDR2 SVGEGT. The CDR3 extends over 12 amino acids. In DNA form, the CDR3 reads TGTGCCAGCACCGGACAGTGGGAAAAACTGTTTTTT. Translating it yields CASTGQWEKLFF.

CDR3 DNA: TGTGCCAGCAGTTACTCGACACTGCCGAAGGAGACCCAGTACTTC. Translating gives CASSYSTLPKETQYF. The rearrangement uses TRBV6-5 and TRBJ2-5; D unresolved. The germline V and J ends were trimmed by 0 bases and 5 bases, with 13 bases remaining between them. Looked up from germline, CDR1 is MNHEY and CDR2 is SVGAGI. The CDR3 has 15 amino acids.

This clonotype was recorded many times. The chain combines TRBV7-9 with TRBJ1-1, with a weak D call TRBD1 (5 bases). Deletions cut 5 bases from V and 6 bases from J, with 22 bases between. The CDR3 has 16 amino acids. Germline CDR1 reads SEHNR; CDR2 reads FQNEAQ (reference sequence). CDR3 bases: TGTGCCAGCAGCCTCCAGGGTACCGGAGCCAAGGCTGAAGCTTTCTTT. Protein product: CASSLQGTGAKAEAFF.

This clonotype was detected many times. The J gene is TRBJ2-7, the V gene TRBV4-1; D is unclear. The CDR3 is 14 amino acids. Germline V gives CDR1 MGHRA, CDR2 YSYEKL. V lost 0 bases, J lost 1 base, and 7 bases lay in between. DNA for the CDR3: TGCGCCAGCAGCCAAGAAGGTTTGTCCTACGAGCAGTACTTC. Its protein product is CASSQEGLSYEQYF.

This clonotype has just a few counts. A much larger clone sits a single nucleotide away, making a read error possible. V gene TRBV6-6 combines with J gene TRBJ2-7; D unclear. V was trimmed by 6 bases and J by 3 bases, leaving 6 bases between them. The CDR3 runs to 11 residues. Germline assignment: CDR1 MNHNY and CDR2 SVGAGI (reference sequence). CDR3 in DNA: TGTGCCAGCAGCAATCTCTACGAGCAGTACTTC. This codes for CASSNLYEQYF.

This sequence joins TRBV7-3 and TRBJ1-5; no clear D. CDR3 length: 12 residues. Trimming took 8 bases from V and 4 from J, leaving 9 bases between them. Germline CDR1 reads SGHTA; CDR2 reads FQGTGA. The CDR3 sequence is CASLGGNQPQHF. The CDR3 coding sequence is TGTGCCAGCCTCGGCGGAAATCAGCCCCAGCATTTT.

A remark on this clonotype: Compared with germline, one end of the junction differs, possibly owing to a read error. The chain joins TRBV5-6 to TRBJ2-2; possible D gene TRBD1, 6 bases. This CDR3 contains 19 residues. Germline lookup yields CDR1 SGHDT and CDR2 YYEEEE. The CDR3 sequence is CASGLRAGATASNTGELFF. CDR3 bases: TGTGCCAGCGGCTTGCGGGCAGGGGCGACCGCCTCGAACACCGGGGAGCTGTTTTTT.

This clonotype was seen only a few times. V and J are TRBV7-9 and TRBJ2-7, with 9 bases matching TRBD1. CDR1 is SEHNR and CDR2 is FQNEAQ in the germline V gene (reference sequence). The CDR3 spans 14 residues. V lost 5 bases and J lost 5; bases outside the gene matches: 7. CDR3 in DNA: TGTGCCAGCAGCCACGCCGGGACAGGGCACGAGCAGTACTTC. Translated: CASSHAGTGHEQYF.

V gene TRBV3-1 combines with J gene TRBJ1-1; D unresolved. CDR3 length: 14 amino acids. Trimming removed 1 base from V and 5 bases from J, with 11 bases in between. CDR1 and CDR2 (germline): LGHDT, YNNKEL (reference sequence). The CDR3 region is CASSQVAAGTEAFF. The CDR3 DNA is TGTGCCAGCAGCCAAGTCGCAGCGGGGACTGAAGCTTTCTTT.

This clonotype was counted many times. The J gene is TRBJ2-7, the V gene TRBV5-1, with 8 positions matching TRBD1. The J segment lost 3 bases and the V segment lost 4 bases, leaving 6 bases of the junction unmatched. The germline V gene encodes CDR1 SGHRS and CDR2 YFSETQ. The CDR3 contains 14 residues. DNA for the CDR3: TGCGCCAGCAGCATGGACAGGGAAGGCTACGAGCAGTACTTC. Translating gives CASSMDREGYEQYF.

This clonotype was counted many times. The chain combines TRBV24-1 with TRBJ2-7; perhaps TRBD1 as D (5 bases). Trimming stripped 11 bases from V and 4 bases from J, with 26 bases between. The CDR3 sequence is 16 residues long. Germline CDR1 is KGHDR and CDR2 is SFDVKD. The CDR3 reads CASPSTRAQDDYEQYF. The CDR3, as DNA: TGTGCCAGCCCATCGACCAGGGCCCAAGATGATTACGAGCAGTACTTC.

As for this clonotype: A much more abundant neighbour one base away suggests this may be a read error. J is TRBJ2-6 and V is TRBV19; weak D call: TRBD1 (6 bases). The germline gives CDR1 LNHDA, CDR2 SQIVND (reference sequence). Trimming stripped 0 bases from V and 3 bases from J, with 15 bases between. The CDR3 length is 18 residues. CDR3 sequence: CASSIDLAGVHGANVLTF. For the CDR3, the DNA is TGTGCCAGTAGTATAGATTTGGCAGGGGTCCATGGGGCCAACGTCCTGACTTTC.

This clonotype was found a few times. The J gene is TRBJ1-4, the V gene TRBV4-1; 9 bases align to TRBD1. CDR1 is MGHRA and CDR2 is YSYEKL in the germline V gene. The CDR3 is 15 amino acids. V dropped 0 bases and J dropped 7; count of bases not matched to a gene: 3. CDR3 sequence reads: CASSQERQGGEKLFF. CDR3 DNA sequence: TGCGCCAGCAGCCAAGAACGACAGGGGGGTGAAAAACTGTTTTTT.